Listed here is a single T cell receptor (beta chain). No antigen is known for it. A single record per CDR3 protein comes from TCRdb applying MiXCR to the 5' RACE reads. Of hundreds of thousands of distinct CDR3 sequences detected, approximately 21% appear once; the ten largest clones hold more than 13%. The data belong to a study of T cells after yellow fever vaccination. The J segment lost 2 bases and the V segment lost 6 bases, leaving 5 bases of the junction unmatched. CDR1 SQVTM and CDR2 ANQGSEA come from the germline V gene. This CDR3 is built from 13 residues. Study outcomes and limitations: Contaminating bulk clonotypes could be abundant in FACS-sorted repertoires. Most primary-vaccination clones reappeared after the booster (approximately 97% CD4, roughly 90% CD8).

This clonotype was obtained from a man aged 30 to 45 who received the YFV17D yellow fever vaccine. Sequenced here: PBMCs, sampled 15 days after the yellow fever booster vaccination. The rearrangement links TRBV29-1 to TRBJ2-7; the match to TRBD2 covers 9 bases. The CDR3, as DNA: TGCAGCGTGGGACCTAGCGGGACCTACGAGCAGTACTTC. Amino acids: CSVGPSGTYEQYF.